Each of the 16 T cell receptor beta chains below was sequenced from the same sample in a study of cytomegalovirus exposure and HLA in healthy donors. PCR amplification relied on 60 Vbeta primers (plus 13 Jbeta primers). TCRdb keeps only in-frame clones here, not all; method: immunoSEQ multiplex PCR. The data show roughly 100,000 clones, with 77% seen just once and 8.5% to 10% held by the top ten. The sequencing sample was made of PBMCs. The receptors here all came from a male donor in good health and CMV-seropositive.

This clone was counted between two and nine times. This sequence joins TRBV11-1 and TRBJ2-4, with D possibly TRBD2 on 6 matching bases. Trimming shortened V by 5 bases and J by 0 bases, and 8 bases separated the two germline ends. The length of the CDR3 is 14 residues. Germline-derived CDR1 and CDR2 are SGHAT and FQDESV (reference sequence). The CDR3 sequence is CASSTGVAKNIQYF. The CDR3 nucleotides are TGTGCCAGCAGCACGGGAGTAGCCAAAAACATTCAGTACTTC.

The chain joins TRBV7-3 to TRBJ2-3; D ambiguous. V lost 5 bases to trimming and J lost 0 bases, with 9 bases between them. The germline V gene encodes CDR1 SGHTA and CDR2 FQGTGA. This CDR3 has 14 residues. CDR3 nucleotides: TGTGCCAGCAGCCCCCTCGGTAGCACAGATACGCAGTATTTT. Protein: CASSPLGSTDTQYF. Supplemented by reference TRBV7-3 and TRBJ2-3, the full variable domain reads GAGVSQTPSNKVTEKGKYVELRCDPISGHTALYWYRQSLGQGPEFLIYFQGTGAADDSGLPNDRFFAVRPEGSVSTLKIQRTERGDSAVYLCASSPLGSTDTQYFGPGTRLTVL.

The chain joins TRBV4-1 to TRBJ2-1; 10 nucleotides match TRBD2. The CDR3 has 18 amino acids. Germline assignment: CDR1 MGHRA and CDR2 YSYEKL. V shed 0 bases, J shed 8 bases, and the junction held 13 bases outside the gene matches. CDR3 sequence (DNA): TGCGCCAGCAGCCAAGATCTGATGACTAGCGGGCCTCATGATGAGCAGTTCTTC. It encodes CASSQDLMTSGPHDEQFF.

J is TRBJ2-3 and V is TRBV27; a possible D gene is TRBD1 (6 bases). This CDR3 has 15 amino acids. Trimming stripped 6 bases from V and 4 bases from J, with 17 bases between. In germline, CDR1 is MNHEY, CDR2 SMNVEV (reference sequence). The CDR3 DNA reads as TGTGCCAGCAGCCCGGGACAAGGACGTCCAGATACGCAGTATTTT. Its protein product is CASSPGQGRPDTQYF.

This chain connects TRBV5-8 to TRBJ2-5; no clear D gene. This CDR3 is built from 13 residues. Germline lookup yields CDR1 SGHTS and CDR2 YDEGEE. Trimming pared 6 bases from V and 1 base from J, leaving 10 bases between. CDR3 in amino acids: CASINRAQETQYF. The CDR3 DNA reads as TGTGCCAGCATCAACAGAGCCCAAGAGACCCAGTACTTC.

The V gene is TRBV19, the J gene TRBJ1-5, with D unclear. Per the germline V gene, CDR1 is LNHDA and CDR2 is SQIVND (reference sequence). With 4 bases removed from V and 2 bases from J, the gap between germline ends came to 18 bases. CDR3 size: 17 residues. CDR3 sequence (DNA): TGTGCCAGTAGTACGGGATTCCAAGGACGCGGCAATCAGCCCCAGCATTTT. Amino acids: CASSTGFQGRGNQPQHF.

The chain has TRBV6-5 and TRBJ2-3, with a tentative D call TRBD1 (5 bases). The CDR3 is 14 amino acids. The germline gives CDR1 MNHEY, CDR2 SVGAGI. The V end was cut by 0 bases, the J end by 5 bases, with 9 bases between. The CDR3 region is CASSYSPGIDTQYF. The CDR3 DNA is TGTGCCAGCAGTTACTCTCCAGGGATAGATACGCAGTATTTT.

The rearrangement uses TRBV28 and TRBJ2-7, with 9 bases identical to TRBD1. From germline, CDR1 is MDHEN and CDR2 SYDVKM. J was trimmed by 3 bases and V by 2 bases; bases with no gene match: 2. The CDR3 is made up of 14 amino acids. The CDR3 loop reads CASSLGDRDYEQYF. CDR3 bases: TGTGCCAGCAGTTTAGGGGACAGGGACTACGAGCAGTACTTC.

V usage is TRBV9 and J usage is TRBJ2-1, with TRBD1 as a possible D gene (5 bases). Per germline, CDR1 SGDLS and CDR2 YYNGEE. Trimming shortened V by 1 base and J by 7 bases, and 12 bases separated the two germline ends. The CDR3 length is 14 residues. The CDR3 DNA follows: TGTGCCAGCAGCGTAAGGGGAAGTGGGAATGAGCAGTTCTTC. This translates into CASSVRGSGNEQFF.

To note about this clone: One end of the junction does not line up with germline, which may come from a read error. The V and J genes are TRBV28 and TRBJ2-1, with D possibly TRBD1 on 6 matching bases. The germline CDR1 and CDR2 sequences are MDHEN and SYDVKM. This CDR3 has 11 residues. The CDR3 sequence is CASSWRQEQFF. CDR3 coding DNA: TGTGCCAGCAGCTGGAGACAGGAGCAATTCTTC.

The chain couples TRBV29-1 to TRBJ1-2; D is perhaps TRBD1 (6 bases). This CDR3 region has 15 residues. V lost 0 bases, J lost 4 bases, and 15 bases lay in between. Germline V gene sequence: CDR1 SQVTM, CDR2 ANQGSEA. This CDR3 reads CSVEDRGRGGYGYTF. CDR3 nucleotides: TGCAGCGTTGAAGATCGGGGGCGCGGGGGCTATGGCTACACCTTC.

This clone has more than one count but fewer than ten. The rearrangement joins TRBV6-6 to TRBJ2-5; TRBD1 might be the D (6 bases). Germline CDR1 reads MNHNY; CDR2 reads SVGAGI (reference sequence). The CDR3 contains 15 residues. V shed 8 bases and J shed 3 bases, with 19 bases lying between them. CDR3 DNA: TGTGCCAGCGGAACAGGGCGGATGAACAAAGAGACCCAGTACTTC. As protein: CASGTGRMNKETQYF.

This rearrangement joins TRBV2 to TRBJ1-1; TRBD1 agrees at 10 bases. This CDR3 contains 14 residues. The V and J ends lost 6 bases and 5 bases, in that order; junction bases with no gene match: 6. Per the germline V gene, CDR1 is SNHLY and CDR2 is FYNNEI. CDR3 residues: CASRPGQGLTEAFF. CDR3 sequence (DNA): TGTGCCAGCAGGCCGGGACAGGGGTTGACTGAAGCTTTCTTT.

The rearrangement uses TRBV6-4 and TRBJ2-2; 8 bases line up with TRBD1. Germline loops: CDR1 MRHNA, CDR2 SNTAGT. This CDR3 spans 13 amino acids. With 5 bases clipped from V and 5 bases from J, the junction kept 1 base outside the gene matches. CDR3 region: CASSRQGTGELFF. The CDR3 region has the DNA TGTGCCAGCAGTCGACAGGGGACCGGGGAGCTGTTTTTT.

The chain links TRBV19 to TRBJ2-7; D might be TRBD1 (7 bases). V was pared by 3 bases and J by 5 bases, with 17 bases between. The CDR3 has 15 amino acids. Germline CDR1 and CDR2: LNHDA and SQIVND (reference sequence). CDR3 nucleotide sequence: TGTGCCAGTAGTATTAGGCGGGACAGTGCCCACGAGCAGTACTTC. Encoded protein: CASSIRRDSAHEQYF.

This sequence joins TRBV7-3 and TRBJ2-1; 9 bases are a match to TRBD2. V lost 5 bases, J lost 5 bases, and 4 bases stayed unmatched. The CDR3 is 14 residues long. The germline gives CDR1 SGHTA, CDR2 FQGTGA. This chain's CDR3 is CASSPIAGDNEQFF. The CDR3 nucleotides are TGTGCCAGCAGCCCAATAGCGGGAGACAATGAGCAGTTCTTC.